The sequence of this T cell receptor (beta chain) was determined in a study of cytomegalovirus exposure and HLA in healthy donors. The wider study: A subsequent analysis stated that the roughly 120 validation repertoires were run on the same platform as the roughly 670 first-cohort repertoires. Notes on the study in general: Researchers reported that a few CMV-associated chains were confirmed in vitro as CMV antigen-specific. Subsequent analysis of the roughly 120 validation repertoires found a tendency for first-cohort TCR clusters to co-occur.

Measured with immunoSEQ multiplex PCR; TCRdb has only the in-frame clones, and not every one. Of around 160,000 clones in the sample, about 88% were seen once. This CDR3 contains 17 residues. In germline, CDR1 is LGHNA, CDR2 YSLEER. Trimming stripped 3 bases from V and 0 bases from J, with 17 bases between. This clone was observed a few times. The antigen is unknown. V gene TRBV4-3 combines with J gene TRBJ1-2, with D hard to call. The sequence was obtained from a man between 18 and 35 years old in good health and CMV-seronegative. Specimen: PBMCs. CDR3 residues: CASSHRAPGGTNYGYTF. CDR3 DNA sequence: TGCGCCAGCAGCCATCGAGCTCCGGGTGGAACTAACTATGGCTACACCTTC.